The present T cell receptor beta chain was sequenced within a study of identical twins. General study results and limits: Clonotypes of the beta chain that were abundant in cord blood carried fewer insertions (memory repertoires showed none). It was out-of-frame TCR alpha sharing in monozygotic twins that models underestimated.

MiXCR was run by TCRdb on the 5' RACE reads, yielding one entry per CDR3 protein. The table includes some 320,000 distinct CDR3 sequences, 9% to 15% detected once. This clonotype appeared many times. Its antigen is as yet unknown. In germline, CDR1 is DFQATT, CDR2 SNEGSKA (reference sequence). This CDR3 region has 13 residues. V was clipped by 5 bases and J by 3 bases; unmatched bases: 4. The data also belong to a second study, concerning yellow fever vaccine responses in identical twins.

The chain recombines TRBV20-1 with TRBJ2-7; 10 nucleotides match TRBD2. Specimen: CD8+ T cells sorted from blood. The clonotype originates from a young woman in good health. CDR3 sequence reads: CSAAGLANYEQYF. CDR3 nucleotide sequence: TGCAGTGCTGCGGGACTAGCGAACTACGAGCAGTACTTC.